Below are 17 T cell receptor beta chains sequenced from a single sample in a study of blood T cell repertoires in COVID-19. The repertoire was sequenced with immunoSEQ multiplex PCR; TCRdb's copy has only in-frame clones and lacks some. The data show 67,000 or so clones, just under 85% seen once. Sample: peripheral blood. These receptors were obtained from a man aged 65 to 79 with acute or convalescent COVID-19.

The chain recombines TRBV10-3 with TRBJ2-6, with D possibly TRBD1 on 5 matching bases. Germline V gene lookup returns CDR1 ENHRY and CDR2 SYGVKD. V shed 3 bases and J shed 1 base, with 16 bases lying between them. This CDR3 comprises 18 residues. The CDR3 DNA reads TGTGCCATCAGTGAATCTTCAGGGTACGGGTCTGGGGCCAACGTCCTGACTTTC. Translating gives CAISESSGYGSGANVLTF.

The V and J genes are TRBV5-1 and TRBJ2-5; 7 bases are a match to TRBD2. CDR1 is SGHRS, CDR2 YFSETQ, per germline. The length of the CDR3 is 14 residues. Losses at the gene ends were 0 bases for V and 3 bases for J; bases not matched to a gene: 2. The CDR3 region is CASSLGTSEETQYF. The CDR3 region has the DNA TGCGCCAGCAGCTTGGGTACTAGCGAAGAGACCCAGTACTTC.

This clone was observed a few times. The chain is built from TRBV2 and TRBJ1-5; D call uncertain. Looked up from germline, CDR1 is SNHLY and CDR2 is FYNNEI. Trimming took 11 bases from V and 5 from J, leaving 13 bases between them. The CDR3 length is 12 residues. The CDR3 DNA reads TGTGCCTCTTCGGGAGTAGATCAGCCCCAGCATTTT. It translates to CASSGVDQPQHF.

This clone was seen just once. This sequence joins TRBV19 and TRBJ2-7; D is unclear. Germline CDR1 is LNHDA and CDR2 is SQIVND (reference sequence). Trimming stripped 6 bases from V and 2 bases from J, with 11 bases between. This CDR3 has 13 amino acids. In DNA, the CDR3 is TGTGCCAGTAGCCCAACTCTTACCTACGAGCAGTACTTC. It codes for CASSPTLTYEQYF.

The sample holds one count of this clone. The sample contains more than one DNA sequence encoding this CDR3. The rearrangement joins TRBV18 to TRBJ1-1; TRBD1 matches at 9 bases. The CDR3 totals 13 residues. CDR1 is KGHSH, CDR2 LQKENI, per germline. Trimming took 3 bases from V and 5 from J; bases not matched to a gene: 1. The CDR3 DNA sequence: TGTGCCAGCTCACCCGGACAGGGGACTGAAGCTTTCTTT. It translates to CASSPGQGTEAFF.

The rearrangement links TRBV5-5 to TRBJ1-2, with TRBD1 matching 8 bases. The CDR3 consists of 15 residues. With 4 bases clipped from V and 7 bases from J, the junction kept 12 bases outside the gene matches. The germline gives CDR1 SGHKS, CDR2 YYEKEE (reference sequence). The CDR3 protein is CASSVSGQGVSGYTF. The CDR3 DNA is TGTGCCAGCAGCGTAAGTGGACAGGGAGTATCTGGCTACACCTTC.

This clone was observed a single time. The chain recombines TRBV19 with TRBJ2-1; perhaps TRBD1 as D (5 bases). V was clipped by 3 bases and J by 5 bases, with 11 bases between them. CDR1 and CDR2 from the germline V gene are LNHDA and SQIVND (reference sequence). The CDR3 is made up of 14 amino acids. Here the CDR3 DNA reads TGTGCCAGTAGTATCGGCAGGGTTAACAATGAGCAGTTCTTC. It codes for CASSIGRVNNEQFF.

This rearrangement joins TRBV18 to TRBJ1-1, with no clear D. This CDR3 is built from 12 residues. Germline CDR1 is KGHSH and CDR2 is LQKENI. V lost 3 bases and J lost 3, with 5 bases in between. CDR3 bases: TGTGCCAGCTCACCTCAGGACACTGAAGCTTTCTTT. Its translation: CASSPQDTEAFF.

V is TRBV9 and J is TRBJ1-2, with a possible D match to TRBD1 (5 bases). CDR1 is SGDLS and CDR2 is YYNGEE in the germline V gene. V was trimmed by 0 bases and J by 6 bases, leaving 15 bases between them. This CDR3 has 15 amino acids. The CDR3 protein is CASSVATRGVDGYTF. As DNA, the CDR3 is TGTGCCAGCAGCGTAGCTACAAGGGGCGTGGATGGCTACACCTTC.

This chain uses TRBV5-4 with TRBJ1-5, with D possibly TRBD1 on 5 matching bases. The CDR3 spans 16 residues. In germline, CDR1 is SGHNT, CDR2 YYREEE (reference sequence). Trimming pared 0 bases from V and 7 bases from J, leaving 17 bases between. The CDR3 nucleotides read TGTGCCAGCAGCTTGGGGGGCGCGCAGCCGAACCAGCCCCAGCATTTT. It yields the protein CASSLGGAQPNQPQHF.

The J gene is TRBJ1-6, the V gene TRBV11-3; D is possibly TRBD1 (5 bases). The CDR3 is 15 residues long. The germline V gene has CDR1 SGHNT and CDR2 YENEEA. Trimming removed 4 bases at V and 7 bases at J, with 14 bases between. As DNA, the CDR3 is TGTGCCAGCAGCTCTGGAATCGGGGGGAATTCACCCCTCCACTTT. Encoded protein: CASSSGIGGNSPLHF.

J is TRBJ2-1 and V is TRBV20-1; no reliable D call. V dropped 3 bases and J dropped 4 bases, with 10 bases sitting between them. The germline V gene encodes CDR1 DFQATT and CDR2 SNEGSKA (reference sequence). The CDR3 has 13 residues. The CDR3 DNA sequence: TGCAGTGCTAGTGAGACTGCATACAATGAGCAGTTCTTC. It translates to CSASETAYNEQFF.

The J gene is TRBJ2-1, the V gene TRBV3-1 (or the pseudogene TRBV3-2); TRBD1 matches at 7 bases. This CDR3 has 13 residues. V gave up 6 bases and J gave up 6 bases; unmatched junction bases: 5. The germline V gene encodes CDR1 LGHDT and CDR2 YNNKEL (reference sequence). The CDR3 DNA reads as TGTGCCAGCAGTCTGACAGGGTCCAATGAGCAGTTCTTC. As protein: CASSLTGSNEQFF.

The chain couples TRBV10-3 to TRBJ2-7; 9 bases fit TRBD2. V was pared by 7 bases and J by 7 bases, with 8 bases of the junction left unmatched. Germline CDR1 is ENHRY and CDR2 is SYGVKD. The CDR3 totals 13 residues. In DNA form, the CDR3 reads TGTGCCATCATGGGGCTAGCGGGACTGGAGCAGTACTTC. Its translation is CAIMGLAGLEQYF.

V and J are TRBV7-9 and TRBJ2-3; 8 nucleotides line up with TRBD1. This CDR3 is built from 18 residues. V dropped 5 bases and J dropped 4; count of bases not matched to a gene: 17. CDR1 is SEHNR and CDR2 is FQNEAQ in the germline V gene (reference sequence). The CDR3 here is CASSHPYNRDRQPDTQYF. The CDR3 nucleotides read TGTGCCAGCAGCCACCCGTACAACCGGGACAGGCAACCAGATACGCAGTATTTT.

V and J are TRBV28 and TRBJ1-2; 10 nucleotides align to TRBD1. J lost 5 bases, V lost 5 bases, and 8 bases had no gene match. Looked up from germline, CDR1 is MDHEN and CDR2 is SYDVKM. CDR3 length equals 15 residues. CDR3 nucleotides: TGTGCCAGCAGTACACCCCAGGGACAGGGGTATGGCTACACCTTC. Its protein product is CASSTPQGQGYGYTF.

The chain couples TRBV19 to TRBJ1-3; 7 nucleotides match TRBD1. The CDR3 runs to 15 residues. Germline V gene data show CDR1 as LNHDA and CDR2 as SQIVND (reference sequence). J lost 3 bases, V lost 10 bases, and 12 bases had no gene match. CDR3 in DNA: TGTGCCACAGCGACGGGACAGCTTAGTGGAAACACCATATATTTT. Protein sequence: CATATGQLSGNTIYF. Full variable domain (rest looked up from reference TRBV19 and TRBJ1-3): DGGITQSPKYLFRKEGQNVTLSCEQNLNHDAMYWYRQDPGQGLRLIYYSQIVNDFQKGDIAEGYSVSREKKESFPLTVTSAQKNPTAFYLCATATGQLSGNTIYFGEGSWLTVV.